The T cell receptor (beta chain) under discussion was sequenced for a study of blood T cell repertoires in COVID-19. Study in general: Acute-phase and convalescent COVID-19 samples originated in the United States, Italy and Spain. PBMCs, B-cell-depleted T cells, or T cells were the source of the cDNA or gDNA that made up the material.

The CDR3 sequence is 15 residues long. Germline CDR1 and CDR2: SGHNT and YYREEE (reference sequence). Trimming stripped 6 bases from V and 0 bases from J, with 15 bases between. Produced via immunoSEQ multiplex PCR; TCRdb's table is partial and in-frame only. The sample carries 60,000 to 75,000 clones, 86% recorded once. The sequenced sample consisted of peripheral blood. The TCR originated in a man in his 70s with active COVID-19. V usage is TRBV5-4 and J usage is TRBJ1-2, with D tentatively TRBD1 (6 bases). CDR3 DNA sequence: TGTGCCAGCACCCCCCCCGGGACACCTAACTATGGCTACACCTTC. It is translated as CASTPPGTPNYGYTF.